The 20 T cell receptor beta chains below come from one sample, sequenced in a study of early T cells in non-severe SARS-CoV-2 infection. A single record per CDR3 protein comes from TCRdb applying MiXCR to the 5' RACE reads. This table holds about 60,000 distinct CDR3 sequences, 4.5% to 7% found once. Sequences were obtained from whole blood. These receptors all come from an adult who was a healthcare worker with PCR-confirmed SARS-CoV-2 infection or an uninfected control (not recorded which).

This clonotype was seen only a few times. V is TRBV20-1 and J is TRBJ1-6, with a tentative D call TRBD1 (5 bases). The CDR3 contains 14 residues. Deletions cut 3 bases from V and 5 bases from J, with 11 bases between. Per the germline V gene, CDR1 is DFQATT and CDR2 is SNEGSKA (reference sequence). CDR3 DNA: TGCAGTGCTAGTTCGGGGCCCGATAATTCACCCCTCCACTTT. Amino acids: CSASSGPDNSPLHF.

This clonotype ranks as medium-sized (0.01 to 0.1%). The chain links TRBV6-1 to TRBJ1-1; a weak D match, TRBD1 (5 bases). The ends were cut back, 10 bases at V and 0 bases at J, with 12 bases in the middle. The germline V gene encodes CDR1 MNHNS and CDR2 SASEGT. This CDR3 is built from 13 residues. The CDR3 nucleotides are TGTGCCATATCGACAGAAATGAACACTGAAGCTTTCTTT. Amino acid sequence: CAISTEMNTEAFF.

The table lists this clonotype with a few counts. CDR3 nucleotides: TGTGCCAGCAGCCCACACATATCCCTGGGGGAGACCCAGTACTTC. Translating gives CASSPHISLGETQYF. The rearrangement links TRBV7-6 to TRBJ2-5, with D hard to call. The CDR3 is made up of 15 amino acids. Germline V gene sequence: CDR1 SGHVS, CDR2 FNYEAQ. With 5 bases removed from V and 5 bases from J, the gap between germline ends came to 18 bases.

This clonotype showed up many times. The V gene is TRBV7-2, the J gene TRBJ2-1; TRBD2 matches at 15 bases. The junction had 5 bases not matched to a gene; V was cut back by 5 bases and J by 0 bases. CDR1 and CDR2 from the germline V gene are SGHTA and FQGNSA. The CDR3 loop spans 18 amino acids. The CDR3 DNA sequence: TGTGCCAGCAGCCCGGGACTAGCGGGGGGCCGCTCCTACAATGAGCAGTTCTTC. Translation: CASSPGLAGGRSYNEQFF.

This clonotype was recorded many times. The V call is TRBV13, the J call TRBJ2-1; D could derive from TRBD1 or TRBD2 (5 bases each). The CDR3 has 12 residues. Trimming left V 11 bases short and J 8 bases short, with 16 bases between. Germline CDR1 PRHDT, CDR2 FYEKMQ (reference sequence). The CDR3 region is CASTSRGDEQFF. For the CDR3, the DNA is TGTGCCTCAACGTCTAGAGGGGATGAGCAGTTCTTC.

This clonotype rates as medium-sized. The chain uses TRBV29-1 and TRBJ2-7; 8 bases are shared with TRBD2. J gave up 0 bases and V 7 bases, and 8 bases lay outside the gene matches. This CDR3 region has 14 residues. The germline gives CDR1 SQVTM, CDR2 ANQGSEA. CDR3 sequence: CSARLAPSSYEQYF. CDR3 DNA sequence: TGCAGCGCCCGACTAGCGCCGAGCTCCTACGAGCAGTACTTC.

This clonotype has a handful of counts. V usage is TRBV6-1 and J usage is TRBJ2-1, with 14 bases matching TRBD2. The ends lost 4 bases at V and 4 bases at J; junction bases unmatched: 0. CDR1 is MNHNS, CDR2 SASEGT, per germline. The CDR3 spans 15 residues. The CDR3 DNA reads TGTGCCAGCAGTGGGACTAGCGGGAGGTACAATGAGCAGTTCTTC. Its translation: CASSGTSGRYNEQFF.

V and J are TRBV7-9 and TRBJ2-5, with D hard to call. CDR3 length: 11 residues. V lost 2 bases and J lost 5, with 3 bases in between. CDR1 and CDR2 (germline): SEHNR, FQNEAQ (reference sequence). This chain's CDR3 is CASSLHETQYF. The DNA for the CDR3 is TGTGCCAGCAGCTTACACGAGACCCAGTACTTC.

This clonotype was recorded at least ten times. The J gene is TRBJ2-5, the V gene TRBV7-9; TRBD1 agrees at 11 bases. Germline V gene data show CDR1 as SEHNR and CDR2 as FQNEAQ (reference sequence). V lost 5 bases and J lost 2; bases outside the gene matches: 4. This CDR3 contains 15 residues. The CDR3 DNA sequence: TGTGCCAGCAGCGAGAGGGACAGGGGGCAAGAGACCCAGTACTTC. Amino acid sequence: CASSERDRGQETQYF.

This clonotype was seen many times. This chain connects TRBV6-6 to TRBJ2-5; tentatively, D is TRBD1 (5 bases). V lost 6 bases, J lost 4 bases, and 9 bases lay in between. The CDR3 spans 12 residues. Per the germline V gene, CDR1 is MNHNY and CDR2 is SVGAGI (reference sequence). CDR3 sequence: CASRQGGETQYF. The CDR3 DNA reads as TGTGCCAGCAGGCAGGGCGGAGAGACCCAGTACTTC.

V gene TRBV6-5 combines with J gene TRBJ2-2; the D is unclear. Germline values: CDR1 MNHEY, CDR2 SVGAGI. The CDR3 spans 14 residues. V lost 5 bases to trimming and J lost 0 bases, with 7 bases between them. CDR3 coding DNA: TGTGCCAGCAGTCGACGGCCGAACACCGGGGAGCTGTTTTTT. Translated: CASSRRPNTGELFF.

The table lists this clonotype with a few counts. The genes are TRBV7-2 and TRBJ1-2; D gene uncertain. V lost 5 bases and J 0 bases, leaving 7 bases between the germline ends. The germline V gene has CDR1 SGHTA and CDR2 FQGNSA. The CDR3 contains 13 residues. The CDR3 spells CASSPQTNYGYTF. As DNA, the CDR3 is TGTGCCAGCAGCCCCCAGACTAACTATGGCTACACCTTC.

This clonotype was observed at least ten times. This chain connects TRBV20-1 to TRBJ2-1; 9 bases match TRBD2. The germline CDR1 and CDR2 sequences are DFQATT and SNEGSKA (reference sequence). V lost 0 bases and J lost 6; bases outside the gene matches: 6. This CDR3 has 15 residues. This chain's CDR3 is CSARDPAGGGNEQFF. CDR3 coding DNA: TGCAGTGCTAGAGATCCTGCGGGAGGGGGCAATGAGCAGTTCTTC.

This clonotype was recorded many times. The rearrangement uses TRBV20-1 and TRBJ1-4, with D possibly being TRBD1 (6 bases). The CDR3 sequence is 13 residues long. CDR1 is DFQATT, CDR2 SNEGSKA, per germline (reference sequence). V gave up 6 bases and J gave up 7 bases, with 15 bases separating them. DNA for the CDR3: TGCAGTGCCACACAGGGTCGATCTGAAAAACTGTTTTTT. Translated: CSATQGRSEKLFF.

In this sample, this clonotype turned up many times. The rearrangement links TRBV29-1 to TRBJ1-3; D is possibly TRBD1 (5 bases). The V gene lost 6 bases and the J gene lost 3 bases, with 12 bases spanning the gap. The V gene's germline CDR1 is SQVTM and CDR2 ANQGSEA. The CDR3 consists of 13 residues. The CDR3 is CSVVVGGGNTIYF. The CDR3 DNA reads TGCAGCGTGGTGGTCGGGGGTGGAAACACCATATATTTT.

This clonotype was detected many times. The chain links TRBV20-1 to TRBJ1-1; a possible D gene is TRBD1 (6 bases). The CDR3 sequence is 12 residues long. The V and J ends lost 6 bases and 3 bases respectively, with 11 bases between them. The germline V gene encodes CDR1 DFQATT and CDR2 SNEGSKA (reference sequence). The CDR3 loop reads CSAPEGDTEAFF. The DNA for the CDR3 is TGCAGTGCCCCGGAGGGGGACACTGAAGCTTTCTTT.

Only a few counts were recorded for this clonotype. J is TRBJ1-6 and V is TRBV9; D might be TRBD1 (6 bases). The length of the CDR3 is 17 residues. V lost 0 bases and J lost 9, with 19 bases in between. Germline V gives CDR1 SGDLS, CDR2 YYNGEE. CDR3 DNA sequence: TGTGCCAGCAGCGTAGATGGACAGCGCAGAGCGACTTCACCCCTCCACTTT. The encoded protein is CASSVDGQRRATSPLHF.

CDR3 region: CASSVMNSPLHF. In DNA, the CDR3 is TGCGCCAGCAGCGTGATGAATTCACCCCTCCACTTT. V is TRBV4-3 and J is TRBJ1-6; D remains ambiguous. CDR3 size: 12 residues. The V end lost 5 bases, the J end lost 7 bases, and 6 bases lay between the germline ends. Germline CDR1 is LGHNA and CDR2 is YSLEER.

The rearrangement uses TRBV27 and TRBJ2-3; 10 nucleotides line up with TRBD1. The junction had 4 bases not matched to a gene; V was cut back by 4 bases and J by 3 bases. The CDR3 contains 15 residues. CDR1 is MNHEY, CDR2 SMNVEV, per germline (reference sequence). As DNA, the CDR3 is TGTGCCAGCAGTTCCTGGACAGGGGGAACAGATACGCAGTATTTT. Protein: CASSSWTGGTDTQYF.

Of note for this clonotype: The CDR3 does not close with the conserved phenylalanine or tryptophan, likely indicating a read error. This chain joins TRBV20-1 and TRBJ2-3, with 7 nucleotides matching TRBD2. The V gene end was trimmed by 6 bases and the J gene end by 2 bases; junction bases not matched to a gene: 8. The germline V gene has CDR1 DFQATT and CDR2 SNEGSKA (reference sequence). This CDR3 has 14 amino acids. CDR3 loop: CSAPGAGNTDTQYS. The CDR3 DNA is TGCAGTGCCCCCGGAGCGGGAAACACAGATACGCAGTATTCT.